A selection of T cell receptor beta chains follows, all from one sample in a study of cytomegalovirus exposure and HLA in healthy donors. Assay: immunoSEQ multiplex PCR; the TCRdb copy retains only in-frame clones and omits some. The table lists about 180,000 clones, approximately 80% of them singletons. Material: PBMCs. These receptors were collected from a woman under 30 in good health and CMV-seropositive. The CDR3 runs from the conserved cysteine through the conserved F or W. Some rows have no size entry. The others give once, few or many, or a class for an expanded clone.

TRBV5-1,TRBJ2-3,NA,CASSEDSYTDTQYF
TRBV6-4,TRBJ2-1,NA,CASSARTETDYNEQFF
TRBV27,TRBJ2-3,NA,CASSLSGGIGTDTQYF
TRBV6-1,TRBJ1-1,NA,CASSDISMNTEAFF
TRBV5-4,TRBJ2-1,NA,CASSPSGGWTYNEQFF
TRBV13,TRBJ2-5,NA,CASSLGDTQETQYF
TRBV2,TRBJ2-7,NA,CASSDRVSGTGSEQYF
TRBV5-6,TRBJ2-1,NA,CASSVSRWSGGAYEQFF
TRBV7-2,TRBJ2-5,NA,CASSPGNRQETQYF
TRBV15,TRBJ2-7,NA,CATRGASTYEQYF
TRBV19,TRBJ1-4,NA,CASRFKGQTNEKLFF
TRBV2,TRBJ2-7,NA,CASNRGAYEQYF
TRBV20-1,TRBJ2-1,NA,CSARDSREQFF
TRBV5-1,TRBJ2-3,NA,CASRPQGTTDTQYF
TRBV19,TRBJ1-1,NA,CASSSQGGWGTEAFF
TRBV7-2,TRBJ2-5,once,CASSLPLSGAETQYF
TRBV10-2,TRBJ1-1,NA,CASSEDRGSTEAFF
TRBV21-1,TRBJ1-2,NA,CASSKALAGGYGYTF
TRBV7-8,TRBJ2-1,NA,CASSPPLHSYNEQFF
TRBV7-2,TRBJ1-2,once,CASSQVLQGAYTF
TRBV6-6,TRBJ2-2,NA,CASSERGLNTGELFF
TRBV27,TRBJ1-2,NA,CASSSDRAVGYTF
TRBV5-1,TRBJ2-2,NA,CASTVGSTGNTGELFF
TRBV28,TRBJ1-2,NA,CASRFSDGYTF
TRBV15,TRBJ2-2,NA,CATSRDLSGAGELFF
TRBV5-8,TRBJ1-1,NA,CASSNSGGTEAFF
TRBV7-2,TRBJ2-7,NA,CASSDGLAGGHEQYF
TRBV10-3,TRBJ1-4,NA,CAISESRVNEKLFF
TRBV7-2,TRBJ1-2,NA,CASSPSAGGYTF
TRBV6-4,TRBJ2-3,NA,CASNGTSTDTQYF
TRBV10-3,TRBJ2-2,NA,CAIGGTGNTGELFF
TRBV7-2,TRBJ2-7,NA,CASSFGRNYEQYF
TRBV4-1,TRBJ1-1,NA,CASYRRRDRLPRGGTEAFF
TRBV30,TRBJ1-2,NA,CAWRLDRGRIDGYTF
TRBV5-8,TRBJ1-3,NA,CASSRGGNGNTIYF
TRBV27,TRBJ2-1,NA,CASSLVASGTNEQFF
TRBV5-6,TRBJ1-2,NA,CASSWGQGYYGYTF
TRBV2,TRBJ1-1,once,CASSGTPGQGIRTEAFF
TRBV6-5,TRBJ2-7,NA,CASSETVGQGPQYF
TRBV14,TRBJ2-7,NA,CASSQGLWPTYEQYF
TRBV5-1,TRBJ2-3,few,CASSLEDRDTDTQYF
TRBV21-1,TRBJ1-1,NA,CASSKAWGGTEAFF
TRBV27,TRBJ2-7,NA,CASSFLGSEQYF
TRBV4-1,TRBJ2-3,NA,CASSHLLAGISTDTQYF
TRBV4-1,TRBJ2-7,NA,CASSQGHSGGYEQYF
TRBV30,TRBJ1-1,NA,CAWGGSRGPENTEAFF
TRBV28,TRBJ2-3,NA,CASGQNTDTQYF
TRBV9,TRBJ1-1,NA,CASSQGWGGLNTEAFF
TRBV6-9,TRBJ1-1,NA,CASTKTGLRAFF
TRBV12-2,TRBJ1-1,NA,CASRLARGNTEAFF